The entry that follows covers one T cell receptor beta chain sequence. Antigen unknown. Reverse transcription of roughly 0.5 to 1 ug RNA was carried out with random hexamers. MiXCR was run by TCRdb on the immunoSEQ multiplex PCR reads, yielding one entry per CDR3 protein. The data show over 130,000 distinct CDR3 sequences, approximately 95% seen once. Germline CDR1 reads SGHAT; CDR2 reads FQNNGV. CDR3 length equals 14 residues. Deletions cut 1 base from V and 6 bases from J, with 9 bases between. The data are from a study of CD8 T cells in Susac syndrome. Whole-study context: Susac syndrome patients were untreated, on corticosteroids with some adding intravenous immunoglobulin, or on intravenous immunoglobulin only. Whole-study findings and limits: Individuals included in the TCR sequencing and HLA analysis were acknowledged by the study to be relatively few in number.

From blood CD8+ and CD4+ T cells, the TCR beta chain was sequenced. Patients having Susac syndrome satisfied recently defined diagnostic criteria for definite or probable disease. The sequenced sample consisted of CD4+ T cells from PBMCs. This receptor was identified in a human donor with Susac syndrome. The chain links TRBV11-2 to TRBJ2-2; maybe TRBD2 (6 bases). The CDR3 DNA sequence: TGTGCCAGCAGCTTAGTAAGGGAGGCCGGGGAGCTGTTTTTT. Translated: CASSLVREAGELFF.